Presented here are 21 T cell receptor beta chains from one specimen sequenced in a study of blood T cell repertoires in COVID-19. TCRdb's table, derived via immunoSEQ multiplex PCR, lists solely in-frame clones and lacks some. The sample consists of 200,000 or so clones, 84% of them appearing once. Sequences were obtained from peripheral blood. Receptors originate from an older woman who had recovered from COVID-19.

In nucleotides, the CDR3 is TGTGCCAGCAGTCCCCCGGGACAGGCCTATTCACCCCTCCACTTT. Protein product: CASSPPGQAYSPLHF. The chain is built from TRBV2 and TRBJ1-6; 8 bases map to TRBD1. Germline values: CDR1 SNHLY, CDR2 FYNNEI. CDR3 size: 15 residues. V shed 5 bases, J shed 8 bases, and the junction held 8 bases outside the gene matches. The full variable domain, in which reference TRBV2 and TRBJ1-6 provide the parts outside the CDR3, is EPEVTQTPSHQVTQMGQEVILRCVPISNHLYFYWYRQILGQKVEFLVSFYNNEISEKSEIFDDQFSVERPDGSNFTLKIRSTKLEDSAMYFCASSPPGQAYSPLHFGNGTRLTVT.

The sample holds one count of this clone. The chain couples TRBV6-2 or TRBV6-3 to TRBJ2-2; D unclear. Trimming took 3 bases from V and 5 from J, leaving 7 bases between them. CDR3 size: 13 residues. Germline CDR1 is MNHEY and CDR2 is SVGEGT. The DNA of the CDR3 is TGTGCCAGCAGTTATAGGCGGACCGGGGAGCTGTTTTTT. Translating gives CASSYRRTGELFF.

CDR3 residues: CASSSGDRYFETQYF. The CDR3, as DNA: TGTGCCAGTAGCAGCGGAGACCGCTACTTTGAGACCCAGTACTTC. J is TRBJ2-5 and V is TRBV19, with a tentative D call TRBD2 (5 bases). This CDR3 comprises 15 residues. Germline CDR1 LNHDA, CDR2 SQIVND (reference sequence). V lost 6 bases, J lost 5 bases, and 19 bases lay in between.

This chain connects TRBV5-8 to TRBJ2-3; 14 positions match TRBD2. In germline, CDR1 is SGHTS, CDR2 YDEGEE. The V segment lost 4 bases and the J segment 6 bases; nucleotides outside the gene matches: 7. The CDR3 loop spans 16 amino acids. The CDR3 bases are TGTGCCAGCAGCCGACTAGCGGGGGGGTTGAGGGATACGCAGTATTTT. It yields the protein CASSRLAGGLRDTQYF.

This chain connects TRBV27 to TRBJ2-7, with TRBD1 as a possible D gene (5 bases). V lost 6 bases and J lost 3, with 15 bases in between. The germline CDR1 and CDR2 sequences are MNHEY and SMNVEV (reference sequence). The CDR3 consists of 14 residues. The DNA for the CDR3 is TGTGCCAGCAGCCTTCGACAGAACCTCTACGAGCAGTACTTC. Its translation is CASSLRQNLYEQYF.

This rearrangement joins TRBV19 to TRBJ1-1; a possible D gene is TRBD1 (6 bases). Trimming took off 5 bases at V and 3 bases at J, with 16 bases between the two ends. Germline CDR1 and CDR2: LNHDA and SQIVND (reference sequence). The CDR3 is made up of 15 amino acids. The CDR3 sequence is CASSFTGPSDTEAFF. The CDR3 region has the DNA TGTGCCAGTAGTTTTACAGGGCCTTCGGACACTGAAGCTTTCTTT.

This clone was detected once. The chain joins TRBV9 to TRBJ2-5; TRBD2 matches 8 bases. Germline values: CDR1 SGDLS, CDR2 YYNGEE. The V gene end was trimmed by 4 bases and the J gene end by 5 bases; junction bases not matched to a gene: 13. This CDR3 has 16 amino acids. CDR3 amino acids: CASSLRSGGRGETQYF. The CDR3, as DNA: TGTGCCAGCAGCCTAAGGAGCGGGGGCCGAGGGGAGACCCAGTACTTC.

V is TRBV19 and J is TRBJ1-6; no reliable D call. The CDR3 has 14 residues. Germline-derived CDR1 and CDR2 are LNHDA and SQIVND (reference sequence). With 8 bases removed from V and 0 bases from J, the gap between germline ends came to 8 bases. The CDR3 sequence is CASLGSSYNSPLHF. In DNA, the CDR3 is TGTGCCAGTCTCGGGAGCTCCTATAATTCACCCCTCCACTTT.

J is TRBJ2-5 and V is TRBV2, with TRBD2 identical over 12 bases. Per the germline V gene, CDR1 is SNHLY and CDR2 is FYNNEI. V dropped 6 bases and J dropped 5; count of bases not matched to a gene: 7. This CDR3 comprises 15 residues. The CDR3 loop is CASRPSGGAFETQYF. The CDR3 nucleotides read TGTGCCAGCAGACCTAGCGGGGGGGCCTTTGAGACCCAGTACTTC.

This clone has just a few counts. The V gene is TRBV11-2, the J gene TRBJ1-2; TRBD1 aligns across 7 bases. This CDR3 spans 15 amino acids. Germline assignment: CDR1 SGHAT and CDR2 FQNNGV. Trimming cost V 5 bases and J 5 bases; bases outside gene matches: 11. The CDR3 DNA follows: TGTGCCAGCAGCCCCCAAGCAGGGGGGATTTATGGCTACACCTTC. Amino acids: CASSPQAGGIYGYTF. Full variable domain (rest looked up from reference TRBV11-2 and TRBJ1-2): EAGVAQSPRYKIIEKRQSVAFWCNPISGHATLYWYQQILGQGPKLLIQFQNNGVVDDSQLPKDRFSAERLKGVDSTLKIQPAKLEDSAVYLCASSPQAGGIYGYTFGSGTRLTVV.

V usage is TRBV12-3 or TRBV12-4 and J usage is TRBJ1-5; D unclear. The CDR3 totals 13 residues. V lost 5 bases, J lost 6 bases, and 11 bases lay in between. The CDR3 loop is CASSPQVVQPQHF. The CDR3 DNA follows: TGTGCCAGCAGTCCTCAGGTGGTTCAGCCCCAGCATTTT.

V gene TRBV14 combines with J gene TRBJ2-1; 8 bases match TRBD2. Germline loops: CDR1 SGHDN, CDR2 FVKESK. This CDR3 has 13 amino acids. The J segment lost 15 bases and the V segment lost 3 bases, leaving 10 bases of the junction unmatched. The CDR3 DNA is TGTGCCAGCAGCCATCAAGAGCGGGGGATTCGGTTCTTC. Translated: CASSHQERGIRFF.

This clone was observed a single time. Sequence at one end of the junction differs from germline and may be a read error. The chain carries TRBV7-3 and TRBJ1-1; D possibly corresponds to TRBD1 (5 bases). This CDR3 has 13 residues. Germline V gene sequence: CDR1 SGHTA, CDR2 FQGTGA. In nucleotides, the CDR3 is TGTGCCAGCAGCCCACGGGCAGGGTCTGACGCTTTCTTT. Residues: CASSPRAGSDAFF.

The rearrangement links TRBV5-6 to TRBJ1-4; D gene unclear. The CDR3 length is 16 residues. Germline values: CDR1 SGHDT, CDR2 YYEEEE. Trimming shortened V by 4 bases and J by 4 bases, and 17 bases separated the two germline ends. CDR3 sequence reads: CASSAGPWRLNEKLFF. The CDR3 DNA sequence: TGTGCCAGCAGCGCTGGACCTTGGAGGCTTAATGAAAAACTGTTTTTT.

The V call is TRBV4-2, the J call TRBJ1-4; 7 positions agree with TRBD1. Germline CDR1 LGHNA, CDR2 YNFKEQ. V was pared by 4 bases and J by 6 bases, with 5 bases of the junction left unmatched. The CDR3 consists of 14 residues. The CDR3 loop is CASSPDRDHEKLFF. The CDR3 region has the DNA TGTGCCAGCAGCCCCGACAGGGATCATGAAAAACTGTTTTTT.

The chain links TRBV4-3 to TRBJ1-2; 9 bases match TRBD1. The V gene's germline CDR1 is LGHNA and CDR2 YSLEER. The CDR3 length is 16 residues. The V and J ends lost 4 bases and 2 bases, in that order; junction bases with no gene match: 8. This CDR3 is CASSPSDRGMNYGYTF. The CDR3 DNA sequence: TGCGCCAGCAGCCCTTCAGACAGGGGGATGAACTATGGCTACACCTTC.

The chain recombines TRBV19 with TRBJ2-1; 10 bases are a match to TRBD2. CDR1 and CDR2 (germline): LNHDA, SQIVND (reference sequence). J lost 4 bases, V lost 6 bases, and 3 bases had no gene match. The CDR3 loop spans 14 amino acids. In DNA, the CDR3 is TGTGCCAGTAGCACTAGCGGGGTATACAATGAGCAGTTCTTC. Its translation: CASSTSGVYNEQFF.

The CDR3 region has the DNA TGTGCCAGCAGTCGAATGGAGACTAGCCGAGATACGCAGTATTTT. Amino acid sequence: CASSRMETSRDTQYF. The chain uses TRBV6-6 and TRBJ2-3, with 7 positions matching TRBD2. CDR3 length: 15 residues. Trimming cost V 5 bases and J 5 bases; bases outside gene matches: 10. The germline gives CDR1 MNHNY, CDR2 SVGAGI (reference sequence).

This chain links TRBV2 with TRBJ2-7, with 9 bases that match TRBD1. V dropped 8 bases and J dropped 2; count of bases not matched to a gene: 1. CDR1 is SNHLY, CDR2 FYNNEI, per germline. This CDR3 is 12 amino acids long. The CDR3, as DNA: TGTGCCAGCGGGACAGGGACCTACGAGCAGTACTTC. Its translation: CASGTGTYEQYF. Drawing the rest from reference TRBV2 and TRBJ2-7, the complete variable domain is EPEVTQTPSHQVTQMGQEVILRCVPISNHLYFYWYRQILGQKVEFLVSFYNNEISEKSEIFDDQFSVERPDGSNFTLKIRSTKLEDSAMYFCASGTGTYEQYFGPGTRLTVT.

J is TRBJ2-3 and V is TRBV7-8; 12 bases map to TRBD2. V was pared by 5 bases and J by 4 bases, with 7 bases of the junction left unmatched. The CDR3 is made up of 16 amino acids. Germline V gene sequence: CDR1 SGHVS, CDR2 FQNEAQ. CDR3 residues: CASSPTSGGPADTQYF. For the CDR3, the DNA is TGTGCCAGCAGCCCCACTAGCGGGGGGCCTGCAGATACGCAGTATTTT.

V usage is TRBV28 and J usage is TRBJ1-2, with 7 bases lining up with TRBD1. The V segment lost 8 bases and the J segment 7 bases; nucleotides outside the gene matches: 7. Germline CDR1 reads MDHEN; CDR2 reads SYDVKM. The CDR3 consists of 12 residues. The CDR3 protein is CASVRGRIGYTF. CDR3 nucleotide sequence: TGTGCCAGCGTAAGGGGGCGGATTGGCTACACCTTC.